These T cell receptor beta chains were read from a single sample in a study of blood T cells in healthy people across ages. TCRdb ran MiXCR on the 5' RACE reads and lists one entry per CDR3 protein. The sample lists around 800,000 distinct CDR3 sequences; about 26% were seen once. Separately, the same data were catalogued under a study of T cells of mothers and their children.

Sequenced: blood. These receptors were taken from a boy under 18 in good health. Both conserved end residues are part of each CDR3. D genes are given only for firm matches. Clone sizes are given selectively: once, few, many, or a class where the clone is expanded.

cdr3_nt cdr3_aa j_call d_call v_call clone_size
TGTGCCAGCTCATCAGGGGAAGGAACTGAAGCTTTCTTT CASSSGEGTEAFF TRBJ1-1 - TRBV18 few
TGTGCCATCAGTGAAGGGACAGATAACACTGAAGCTTTCTTT CAISEGTDNTEAFF TRBJ1-1 TRBD1 TRBV10-3 once
TGTGCCAGCAGCGTAGGCGGCAGCCCCTATGAGCAGTTCTTC CASSVGGSPYEQFF TRBJ2-1 - TRBV9 -
TGCAGTGCTAGGGCCCCCCGTGACAGGGACTACGAGCAGTACTTC CSARAPRDRDYEQYF TRBJ2-7 TRBD1 TRBV20-1 -
TGCGCCAGCAGCCATGGGGACAGGGGAGACTATGGCTACACCTTC CASSHGDRGDYGYTF TRBJ1-2 TRBD1 TRBV4-1 -
TGCGCCAGCAGCTTGGAGACAGGGGCTGAAAAACTGTTTTTT CASSLETGAEKLFF TRBJ1-4 TRBD1 TRBV5-1 few
TGTGCCAGCTCACTACAACAGGGTCCAGATACGCAGTATTTT CASSLQQGPDTQYF TRBJ2-3 - TRBV18 few
TGTGCTAGTGGTTTGACCTCGGGACTAGCACCCGTAAGTGAGCAGTACTTC CASGLTSGLAPVSEQYF TRBJ2-7 TRBD2 TRBV12-5 many
TGTGCCAGCAGCTCTAGGACCGAGGGCTTGGATGAGCAGTTCTTC CASSSRTEGLDEQFF TRBJ2-1 - TRBV7-2 -
TGCGCCAGCAGCTTGGGAACGTCCAACTACGAGCAGTACTTC CASSLGTSNYEQYF TRBJ2-7 - TRBV5-1 -
TGCGCCAGCAGCATAGGGTCGACTAATGAAGAACTGTTTTTT CASSIGSTNEELFF TRBJ1-4 - TRBV5-1 -
TGCAGTGCCACTACAGGAGTGAACACTGAAGCTTTCTTT CSATTGVNTEAFF TRBJ1-1 - TRBV20-1 -
TGTGCCAGCAGTCCCGGGACTAGCGGAGTCAAGCAGTACTTC CASSPGTSGVKQYF TRBJ2-5 TRBD2 TRBV5-5 -
TGTGCCAGCAGTTACTGGGGACAGGGGTACGAGCAGTACTTC CASSYWGQGYEQYF TRBJ2-7 TRBD1 TRBV6-2/TRBV6-3 many
TGTGCCACCGGGGGCGGACATTCACCCCTCCACTTT CATGGGHSPLHF TRBJ1-6 - TRBV3-1 few